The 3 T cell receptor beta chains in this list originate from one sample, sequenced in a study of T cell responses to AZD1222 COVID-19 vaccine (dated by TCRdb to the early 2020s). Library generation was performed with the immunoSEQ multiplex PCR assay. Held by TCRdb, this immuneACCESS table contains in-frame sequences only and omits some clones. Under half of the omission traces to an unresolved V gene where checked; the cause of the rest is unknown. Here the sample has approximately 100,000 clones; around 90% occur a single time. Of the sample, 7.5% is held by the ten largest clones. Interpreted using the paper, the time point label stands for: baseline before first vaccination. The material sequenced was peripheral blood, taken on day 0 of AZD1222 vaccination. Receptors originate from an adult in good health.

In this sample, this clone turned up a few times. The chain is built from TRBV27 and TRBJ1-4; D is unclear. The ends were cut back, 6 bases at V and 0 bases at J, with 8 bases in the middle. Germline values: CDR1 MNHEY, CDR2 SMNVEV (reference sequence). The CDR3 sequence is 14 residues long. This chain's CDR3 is CASREVTTNEKLFF. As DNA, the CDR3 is TGTGCCAGCAGGGAGGTCACAACTAATGAAAAACTGTTTTTT.

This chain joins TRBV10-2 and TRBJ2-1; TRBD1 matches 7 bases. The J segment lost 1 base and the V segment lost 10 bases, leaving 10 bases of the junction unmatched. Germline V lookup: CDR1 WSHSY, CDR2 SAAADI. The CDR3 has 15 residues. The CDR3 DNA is TGCGCCACCATCCGAAGGACAGGATCCTACAATGAGCAGTTCTTC. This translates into CATIRRTGSYNEQFF.

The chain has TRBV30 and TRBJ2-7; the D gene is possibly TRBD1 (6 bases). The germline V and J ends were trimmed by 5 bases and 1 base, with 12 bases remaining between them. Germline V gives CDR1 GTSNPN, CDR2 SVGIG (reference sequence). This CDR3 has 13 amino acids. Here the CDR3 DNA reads TGTGCCTGGGCGACGGACAGTTCCTACGAGCAGTACTTC. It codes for CAWATDSSYEQYF.